Listed below are T cell receptor beta chains from one sample, sequenced in a study of blood T cell repertoires in COVID-19. Profiling relied on immunoSEQ multiplex PCR, and the TCRdb table lists in-frame clones only, not all of them. This sample has 350,000 to 400,000 clones; approximately 90% occur once, and the top ten carry more than 1%. The sequencing input was PBMCs or T cells enriched from blood (not recorded which). These receptors were obtained from a woman between 18 and 29 years old who had recovered from COVID-19. CDR3s include the opening cysteine and the closing phenylalanine or tryptophan. Each record gives: D gene, V gene, J gene, clone size, CDR3 protein, CDR3 DNA. A D gene is named only where the DNA matches it firmly. Clone size appears in some rows only: once, few, many, or a class for an expanded clone.

D: NA
V: TRBV6-1
J: TRBJ2-1
size: NA
CDR3: CASSASRPGPYNEQFF
DNA: TGTGCCAGCAGTGCCAGCAGACCAGGGCCCTACAATGAGCAGTTCTTC

D: NA
V: TRBV18
J: TRBJ1-2
size: NA
CDR3: CASSPGTLNYGYTF
DNA: TGTGCCAGCTCACCGGGGACACTTAACTATGGCTACACCTTC

D: TRBD1
V: TRBV14
J: TRBJ1-4
size: NA
CDR3: CASSLGTAWEKLFF
DNA: TGTGCCAGCAGCCTCGGGACAGCTTGGGAAAAACTGTTTTTT

D: NA
V: TRBV5-6
J: TRBJ1-1
size: few
CDR3: CASSLGATNTEAFF
DNA: TGTGCCAGCAGCTTAGGGGCGACAAACACTGAAGCTTTCTTT

D: NA
V: TRBV4-2
J: TRBJ1-2
size: NA
CDR3: CASSQQGTNYGYTF
DNA: TGTGCCAGCAGCCAACAGGGTACTAACTATGGCTACACCTTC

D: NA
V: TRBV7-2
J: TRBJ1-6
size: NA
CDR3: CASKGGVGNSPLHF
DNA: TGTGCCAGCAAGGGAGGTGTAGGGAATTCACCCCTCCACTTT

D: NA
V: TRBV2
J: TRBJ2-3
size: NA
CDR3: CASSKQLVRGADTQYF
DNA: TGTGCCAGCAGCAAGCAGTTGGTCAGGGGTGCAGATACGCAGTATTTT

D: NA
V: TRBV18
J: TRBJ1-2
size: NA
CDR3: CASSPQGANYGYTF
DNA: TGTGCCAGCTCACCACAGGGAGCTAACTATGGCTACACCTTC

D: TRBD1
V: TRBV4-2
J: TRBJ2-7
size: NA
CDR3: CASSQETGGFLYEQYF
DNA: TGTGCCAGCAGCCAAGAAACAGGGGGTTTTCTTTACGAGCAGTACTTC

D: NA
V: TRBV5-8
J: TRBJ1-1
size: NA
CDR3: CASSLGGTTEAFF
DNA: TGTGCCAGCAGCTTAGGGGGTACGACTGAAGCTTTCTTT

D: TRBD2
V: TRBV13
J: TRBJ2-5
size: NA
CDR3: CASSYLSLAGERYETQYF
DNA: TGTGCCAGCAGCTACTTATCTCTAGCGGGGGAGAGATACGAGACCCAGTACTTC

D: NA
V: TRBV3-1/TRBV3-2
J: TRBJ2-7
size: NA
CDR3: CASSQRPSDMDEQYF
DNA: TGTGCCAGCAGCCAACGGCCTAGCGATATGGACGAGCAGTACTTC

D: NA
V: TRBV4-2
J: TRBJ2-7
size: NA
CDR3: CASSPGLGHYEQYF
DNA: TGTGCCAGCAGCCCAGGTTTGGGACACTACGAGCAGTACTTC

D: NA
V: TRBV5-4
J: TRBJ1-1
size: NA
CDR3: CASSKQDRPNTEAFF
DNA: TGTGCCAGCAGCAAACAGGACAGACCGAACACTGAAGCTTTCTTT

D: NA
V: TRBV19
J: TRBJ1-1
size: NA
CDR3: CASGGSAEAFF
DNA: TGTGCCAGTGGGGGGAGCGCTGAAGCTTTCTTT

D: TRBD1
V: TRBV4-1
J: TRBJ1-6
size: few
CDR3: CASSQGPGTGTYNSPLHF
DNA: TGCGCCAGCAGCCAAGGCCCCGGGACAGGCACCTATAATTCACCCCTCCACTTT

D: NA
V: TRBV5-4
J: TRBJ1-2
size: NA
CDR3: CASSFRTENYGYTF
DNA: TGTGCCAGCTCCTTCCGGACAGAGAACTATGGCTACACCTTC

D: NA
V: TRBV2
J: TRBJ1-2
size: few
CDR3: CASSEQGLNYGYTF
DNA: TGTGCCAGCAGTGAACAGGGACTTAACTATGGCTACACCTTC

D: NA
V: TRBV5-1
J: TRBJ1-4
size: NA
CDR3: CASSLGTFATNEKLFF
DNA: TGCGCCAGCAGCCTCGGGACTTTTGCAACTAATGAAAAACTGTTTTTT

D: TRBD1
V: TRBV6-2/TRBV6-3
J: TRBJ1-5
size: once
CDR3: CASSRDRVSNQPQHF
DNA: TGTGCCAGCAGCCGAGACAGGGTTAGCAATCAGCCCCAGCATTTT

D: NA
V: TRBV2
J: TRBJ2-1
size: NA
CDR3: CASSELRGPYNEQFF
DNA: TGTGCCAGCAGTGAACTGCGGGGGCCATACAATGAGCAGTTCTTC

D: NA
V: TRBV28
J: TRBJ1-5
size: NA
CDR3: CASIRAGVSLYQGQHF
DNA: TGTGCCAGCATACGGGCAGGGGTTAGTCTATACCAGGGCCAGCATTTT

D: TRBD1
V: TRBV6-6
J: TRBJ1-3
size: NA
CDR3: CASSPQEGASGNTIYF
DNA: TGTGCCAGCAGCCCCCAGGAGGGGGCCTCTGGAAACACCATATATTTT

D: TRBD1
V: TRBV7-2
J: TRBJ1-3
size: NA
CDR3: CASSRDRVSGNTIYF
DNA: TGTGCCAGCAGCAGAGACAGGGTCTCTGGAAACACCATATATTTT

D: TRBD2
V: TRBV10-3
J: TRBJ2-7
size: NA
CDR3: CAISESSSTSGSYEQYF
DNA: TGTGCCATCAGTGAGTCGAGTTCGACTAGCGGTTCCTACGAGCAGTACTTC

D: NA
V: TRBV6-5
J: TRBJ1-4
size: once
CDR3: CASFMTAMFF
DNA: TGTGCCAGCTTCATGACAGCAATGTTTTTT

D: NA
V: TRBV19
J: TRBJ2-7
size: NA
CDR3: CASSIRPGDSYEQYF
DNA: TGTGCCAGTAGTATACGGCCAGGGGATTCCTACGAGCAGTACTTC

D: TRBD1
V: TRBV5-1
J: TRBJ1-2
size: NA
CDR3: CASSLDRDRNLYGYTF
DNA: TGCGCCAGCAGCTTGGACCGGGACAGGAACCTTTATGGCTACACCTTC

D: TRBD2
V: TRBV7-3
J: TRBJ2-1
size: once
CDR3: CASSGGGAPFGEQFF
DNA: TGTGCCAGCTCTGGCGGGGGGGCCCCCTTTGGGGAGCAGTTCTTC

D: NA
V: TRBV5-1
J: TRBJ1-1
size: NA
CDR3: CASSLASLTDTLNTEAFF
DNA: TGCGCCAGCAGCTTGGCCTCATTAACGGACACTTTGAACACTGAAGCTTTCTTT

D: NA
V: TRBV19
J: TRBJ2-7
size: NA
CDR3: CASSATGSSYEQYF
DNA: TGTGCCAGTAGTGCTACAGGGAGCTCCTACGAGCAGTACTTC

D: NA
V: TRBV6-5
J: TRBJ1-5
size: NA
CDR3: CASRLDSSNQPQHF
DNA: TGTGCCAGCAGGCTCGACAGTAGCAATCAGCCCCAGCATTTT

D: NA
V: TRBV9
J: TRBJ1-1
size: NA
CDR3: CASSDHPGIGTEAFF
DNA: TGTGCCAGCAGCGACCACCCAGGGATAGGCACTGAAGCTTTCTTT

D: NA
V: TRBV28
J: TRBJ1-1
size: NA
CDR3: CASSLWTVNTEAFF
DNA: TGTGCCAGCAGTTTATGGACAGTCAACACTGAAGCTTTCTTT

D: TRBD1
V: TRBV5-4
J: TRBJ1-1
size: NA
CDR3: CASSFPTGDTEAFF
DNA: TGTGCCAGCAGCTTTCCCACAGGGGACACTGAAGCTTTCTTT

D: TRBD2
V: TRBV5-1
J: TRBJ2-5
size: NA
CDR3: CASSGGLAGVLAQYF
DNA: TGCGCCAGCAGTGGAGGACTAGCGGGGGTATTGGCCCAGTACTTC

D: TRBD1
V: TRBV5-5
J: TRBJ1-2
size: NA
CDR3: CASRQTGEDGYTF
DNA: TGTGCCAGCAGGCAGACAGGGGAGGATGGCTACACCTTC

D: NA
V: TRBV7-2
J: TRBJ1-3
size: NA
CDR3: CASSLSSNTIYF
DNA: TGTGCCAGCAGCCTATCATCGAACACCATATATTTT

D: TRBD1
V: TRBV14
J: TRBJ1-2
size: NA
CDR3: CASSQGSGTAYGYTF
DNA: TGTGCCAGCAGCCAAGGATCCGGGACAGCCTATGGCTACACCTTC

D: NA
V: TRBV27
J: TRBJ1-6
size: NA
CDR3: CASSLSNTYPPHSPLHF
DNA: TGTGCCAGCAGTTTATCGAATACCTATCCACCCCATTCACCCCTCCACTTT

D: TRBD1
V: TRBV6-5
J: TRBJ2-7
size: NA
CDR3: CASSYSGRGLYEQYF
DNA: TGTGCCAGCAGTTACTCGGGCAGGGGGCTTTACGAGCAGTACTTC

D: NA
V: TRBV4-3
J: TRBJ2-2
size: NA
CDR3: CASSQGLSNTGELFF
DNA: TGCGCCAGCAGCCAAGGACTCTCGAACACCGGGGAGCTGTTTTTT

D: NA
V: TRBV6-5
J: TRBJ2-1
size: NA
CDR3: CASSYSDSVTEQFF
DNA: TGTGCCAGCAGTTACTCTGACAGCGTTACTGAGCAGTTCTTC

D: TRBD1
V: TRBV5-1
J: TRBJ1-2
size: NA
CDR3: CASSPRQGPSGYTF
DNA: TGCGCCAGCAGCCCCCGACAGGGGCCCTCTGGCTACACCTTC

D: NA
V: TRBV21-1
J: TRBJ2-5
size: NA
CDR3: CASTGQGGQETQYF
DNA: TGTGCCAGCACCGGACAGGGGGGGCAAGAGACCCAGTACTTC

D: TRBD1
V: TRBV28
J: TRBJ1-6
size: NA
CDR3: CASSLRTGVGSPLHF
DNA: TGTGCCAGCAGTCTCCGGACAGGGGTCGGTTCACCCCTCCACTTT